The clone carrying this TCR beta chain was counted a few times. This entry comes from a study of T cells in Graves' hyperthyroidism and ophthalmopathy. The CDR3 has 16 residues. The V and J ends lost 2 bases and 8 bases respectively, with 18 bases between them. CDR1 is MGHRA, CDR2 YSYEKL, per germline. The investigators amplified TCR beta CDR3 regions from RNA transcripts. A set of HTBI primers served as the primers for a first-round RT-PCR of the TCR CDR3. TCRdb analysed the multiplex PCR reads with MiXCR anew, one entry per CDR3 protein. The sample includes about 180,000 distinct CDR3 sequences, more than 15% of them seen just once.

The V gene is TRBV4-1, the J gene TRBJ1-4; D remains ambiguous. This receptor was taken from a woman between 45 and 60 years old with Graves' hyperthyroidism. Sequenced input: blood. CDR3 sequence reads: CASSQPRAGPGEKLFF. DNA for the CDR3: TGCGCCAGCAGCCAACCTAGGGCCGGTCCCGGGGAAAAACTGTTTTTT.